A selection of T cell receptor beta chains follows, all from one sample in a study of blood T cell repertoires in COVID-19. The repertoire was sequenced with immunoSEQ multiplex PCR; TCRdb's copy has only in-frame clones and lacks some. The sample yields more than 95,000 clones, roughly 85% seen once. The sequenced material came from peripheral blood. These receptors were collected from a woman older than 75 with acute or convalescent COVID-19. Each CDR3 is given with its conserved first and last residue. D genes are given only for firm matches. A clone size is listed for some rows: how often the clone was seen (once, few, many), or a class if it is expanded.

v_call: TRBV5-1; j_call: TRBJ2-1; d_call: NA; clone_size: NA; cdr3_nt: TGCGCCAGCAGCTTGGCCCCGGGGAATGAGCAGTTCTTC; cdr3_aa: CASSLAPGNEQFF
v_call: TRBV7-7; j_call: TRBJ2-1; d_call: TRBD1; clone_size: NA; cdr3_nt: TGTGCCAGCAGCCAGCGCGGGACAGGGGAGGATGAGCAGTTCTTC; cdr3_aa: CASSQRGTGEDEQFF
v_call: TRBV19; j_call: TRBJ1-2; d_call: NA; clone_size: NA; cdr3_nt: TGTGCCAGTAGTATCTTTAACTATGGCTACACCTTC; cdr3_aa: CASSIFNYGYTF
v_call: TRBV7-9; j_call: TRBJ1-4; d_call: NA; clone_size: NA; cdr3_nt: TGTGCCAGCAGCTTCGACAGCTCGAATGAAAAACTGTTTTTT; cdr3_aa: CASSFDSSNEKLFF
v_call: TRBV3-1/TRBV3-2; j_call: TRBJ1-4; d_call: TRBD1; clone_size: NA; cdr3_nt: TGTGCCAGCAGCCAAGACCCGAGCTGGGACAGAACCTTTAATGAAAAACTGTTTTTT; cdr3_aa: CASSQDPSWDRTFNEKLFF
v_call: TRBV6-1; j_call: TRBJ2-2; d_call: NA; clone_size: NA; cdr3_nt: TGTGCCAGCAGTGAAGTAGCCTACATCACCGGGGAGCTGTTTTTT; cdr3_aa: CASSEVAYITGELFF
v_call: TRBV19; j_call: TRBJ1-4; d_call: TRBD1; clone_size: NA; cdr3_nt: TGTGCCAGTAGTATTTGGGACGGGACAGGGGTAGAAAAACTGTTTTTT; cdr3_aa: CASSIWDGTGVEKLFF
v_call: TRBV7-7; j_call: TRBJ2-4; d_call: TRBD2; clone_size: NA; cdr3_nt: TGTGCCAGCAGCGCGGGACTAGCGGGAGTAAACATTCAGTACTTC; cdr3_aa: CASSAGLAGVNIQYF
v_call: TRBV14; j_call: TRBJ2-6; d_call: NA; clone_size: NA; cdr3_nt: TGTGCCAGCAGCCAAGTCTCCGGCGGGAGGGCCAACGTCCTGACTTTC; cdr3_aa: CASSQVSGGRANVLTF
v_call: TRBV5-1; j_call: TRBJ2-2; d_call: NA; clone_size: NA; cdr3_nt: TGCGCCAGCAGCTTGGAGGCAGGGGGGACCGGGGAGCTGTTTTTT; cdr3_aa: CASSLEAGGTGELFF
v_call: TRBV14; j_call: TRBJ1-1; d_call: NA; clone_size: many; cdr3_nt: TGTGCCAGCTTGCCTAACGGGGAGCCAATCACTGAAGCTTTCTTT; cdr3_aa: CASLPNGEPITEAFF
v_call: TRBV27; j_call: TRBJ1-2; d_call: NA; clone_size: NA; cdr3_nt: TGTGCCAGCAGTCGTGACAGGTTAGCTAACTATGGCTACACCTTC; cdr3_aa: CASSRDRLANYGYTF
v_call: TRBV5-4; j_call: TRBJ1-4; d_call: NA; clone_size: NA; cdr3_nt: TGTGCCAGCAGCTTGGACAGTTCAACTAATGAAAAACTGTTTTTT; cdr3_aa: CASSLDSSTNEKLFF
v_call: TRBV28; j_call: TRBJ2-5; d_call: TRBD1; clone_size: NA; cdr3_nt: TGTGCCAGCAGTACATCCGGACAGGGCGGGGAGACCCAGTACTTC; cdr3_aa: CASSTSGQGGETQYF